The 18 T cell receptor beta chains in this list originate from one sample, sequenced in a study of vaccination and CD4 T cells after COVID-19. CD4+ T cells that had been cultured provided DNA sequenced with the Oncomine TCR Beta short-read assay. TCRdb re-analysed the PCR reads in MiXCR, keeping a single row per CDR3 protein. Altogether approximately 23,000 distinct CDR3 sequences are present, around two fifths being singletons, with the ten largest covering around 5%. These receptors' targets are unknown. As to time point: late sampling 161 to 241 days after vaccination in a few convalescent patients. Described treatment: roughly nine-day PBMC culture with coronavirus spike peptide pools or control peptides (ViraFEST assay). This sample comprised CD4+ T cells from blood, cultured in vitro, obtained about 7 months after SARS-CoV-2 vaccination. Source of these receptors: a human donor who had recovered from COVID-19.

The CDR3 spells CSANLRGRVQDTQYF. CDR3 nucleotides: TGCAGTGCTAATCTACGGGGGCGAGTGCAAGATACGCAGTATTTT. This chain links TRBV20-1 with TRBJ2-3; TRBD1 or TRBD2 may be the D gene (6 bases each). Germline lookup yields CDR1 DFQATT and CDR2 SNEGSKA (reference sequence). The CDR3 has 15 amino acids. The V end was cut by 4 bases, the J end by 5 bases, with 19 bases between.

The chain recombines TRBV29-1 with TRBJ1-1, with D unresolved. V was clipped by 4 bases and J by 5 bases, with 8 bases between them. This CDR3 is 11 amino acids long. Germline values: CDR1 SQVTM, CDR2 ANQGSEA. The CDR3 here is CSVAGSTEAFF. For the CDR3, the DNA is TGCAGCGTTGCGGGCAGTACTGAAGCTTTCTTT.

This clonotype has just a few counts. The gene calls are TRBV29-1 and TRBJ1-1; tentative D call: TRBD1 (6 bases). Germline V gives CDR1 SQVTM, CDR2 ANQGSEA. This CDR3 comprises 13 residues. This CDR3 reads CTITGHLNTEAFF. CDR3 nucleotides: TGCACCATCACGGGACATCTGAACACTGAAGCTTTCTTT.

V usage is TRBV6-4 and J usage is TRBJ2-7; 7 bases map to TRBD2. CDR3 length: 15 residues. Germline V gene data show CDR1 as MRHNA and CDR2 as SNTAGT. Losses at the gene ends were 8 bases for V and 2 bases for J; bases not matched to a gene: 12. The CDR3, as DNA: TGTGCCAGCCCTTGCCCGGGGCTAGCGGCCTACGAGCAGTACTTC. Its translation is CASPCPGLAAYEQYF.

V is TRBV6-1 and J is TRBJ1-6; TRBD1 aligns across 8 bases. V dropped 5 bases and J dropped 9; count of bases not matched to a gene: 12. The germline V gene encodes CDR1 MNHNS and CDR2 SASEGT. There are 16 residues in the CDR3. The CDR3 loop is CASSTTLQGVGSPLHF. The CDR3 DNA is TGTGCCAGCAGTACCACCCTACAGGGGGTCGGTTCACCCCTCCACTTT.

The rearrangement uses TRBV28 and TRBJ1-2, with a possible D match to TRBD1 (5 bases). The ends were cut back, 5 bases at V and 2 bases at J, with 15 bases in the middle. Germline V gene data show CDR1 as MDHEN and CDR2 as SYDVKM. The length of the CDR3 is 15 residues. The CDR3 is CASSAGTDINYGYTF. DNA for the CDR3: TGTGCCAGCAGTGCCGGGACCGATATAAACTATGGCTACACCTTC.

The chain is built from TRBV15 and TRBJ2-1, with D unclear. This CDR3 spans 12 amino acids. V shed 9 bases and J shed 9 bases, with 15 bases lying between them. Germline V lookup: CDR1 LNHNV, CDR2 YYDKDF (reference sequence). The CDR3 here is CATQPGNSEQFF. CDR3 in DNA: TGTGCCACTCAGCCGGGTAATAGTGAGCAGTTCTTC.

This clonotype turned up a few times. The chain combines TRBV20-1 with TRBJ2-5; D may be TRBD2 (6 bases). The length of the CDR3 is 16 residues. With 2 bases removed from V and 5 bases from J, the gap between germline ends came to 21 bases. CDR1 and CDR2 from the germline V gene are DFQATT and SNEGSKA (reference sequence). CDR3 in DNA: TGCAGTGCTAGACACCCTTGGAGTAGCGGTGGGGAGACCCAGTACTTC. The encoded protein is CSARHPWSSGGETQYF.

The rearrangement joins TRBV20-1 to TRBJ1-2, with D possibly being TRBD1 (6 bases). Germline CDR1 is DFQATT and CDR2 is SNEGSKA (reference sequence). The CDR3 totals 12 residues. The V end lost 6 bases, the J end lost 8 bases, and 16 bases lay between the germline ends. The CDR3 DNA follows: TGCAGTGCGGAAACGGACAGAGACGGCTACACCTTC. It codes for CSAETDRDGYTF.

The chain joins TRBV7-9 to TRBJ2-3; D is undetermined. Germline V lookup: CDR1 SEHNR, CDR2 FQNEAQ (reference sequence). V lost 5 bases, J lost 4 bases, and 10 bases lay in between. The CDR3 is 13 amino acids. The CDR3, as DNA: TGTGCCAGCAGCCCGACATCTGCAGATACGCAGTATTTT. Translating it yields CASSPTSADTQYF.

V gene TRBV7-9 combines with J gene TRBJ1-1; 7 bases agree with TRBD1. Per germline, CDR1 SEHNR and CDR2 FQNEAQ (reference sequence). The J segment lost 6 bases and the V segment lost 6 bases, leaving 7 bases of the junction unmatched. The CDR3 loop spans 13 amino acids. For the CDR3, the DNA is TGTGCCAGCAGTCCCACAGGGGATTCTGAAGCTTTCTTT. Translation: CASSPTGDSEAFF.

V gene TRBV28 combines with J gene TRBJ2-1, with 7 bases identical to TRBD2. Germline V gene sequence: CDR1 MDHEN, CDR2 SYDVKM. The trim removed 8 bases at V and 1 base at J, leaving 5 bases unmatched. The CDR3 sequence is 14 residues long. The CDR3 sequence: CASRVGGSYNEQFF. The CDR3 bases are TGTGCCAGCCGTGTGGGGGGGTCCTACAATGAGCAGTTCTTC.

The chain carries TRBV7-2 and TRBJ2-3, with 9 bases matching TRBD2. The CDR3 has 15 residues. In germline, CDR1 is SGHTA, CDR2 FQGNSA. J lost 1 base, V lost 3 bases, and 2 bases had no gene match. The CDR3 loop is CASSFRTSGTDTQYF. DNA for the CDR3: TGTGCCAGCAGCTTTCGGACTAGCGGCACAGATACGCAGTATTTT.

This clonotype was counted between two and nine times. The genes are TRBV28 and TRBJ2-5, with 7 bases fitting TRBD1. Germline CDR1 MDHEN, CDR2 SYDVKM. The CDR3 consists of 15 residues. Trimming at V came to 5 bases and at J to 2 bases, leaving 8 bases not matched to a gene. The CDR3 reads CASSPLGQEQETQYF. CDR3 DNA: TGTGCCAGCAGTCCCTTAGGACAGGAGCAAGAGACCCAGTACTTC.

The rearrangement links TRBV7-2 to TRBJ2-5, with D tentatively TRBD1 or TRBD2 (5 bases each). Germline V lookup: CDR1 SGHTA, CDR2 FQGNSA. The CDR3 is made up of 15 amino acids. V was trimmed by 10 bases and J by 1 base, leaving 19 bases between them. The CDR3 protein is CAKSYGAGPQETQYF. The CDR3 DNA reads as TGTGCCAAGTCCTACGGGGCAGGGCCCCAAGAGACCCAGTACTTC.

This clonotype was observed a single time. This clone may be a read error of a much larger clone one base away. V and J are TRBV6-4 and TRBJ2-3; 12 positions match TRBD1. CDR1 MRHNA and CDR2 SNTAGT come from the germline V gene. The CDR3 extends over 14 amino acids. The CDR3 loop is CAGSGTGGADTQYF. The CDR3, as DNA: TGTGCCGGCAGTGGGACAGGGGGCGCAGATACGCAGTATTTT.

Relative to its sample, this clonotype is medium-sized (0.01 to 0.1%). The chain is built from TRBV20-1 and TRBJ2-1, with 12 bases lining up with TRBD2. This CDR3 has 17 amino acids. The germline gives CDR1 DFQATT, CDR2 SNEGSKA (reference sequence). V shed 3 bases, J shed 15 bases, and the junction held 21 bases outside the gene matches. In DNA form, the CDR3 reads TGCAGTGCTAGGACTAGCGGGAGAGCCTCCGACGAAATGAGAGCGTTCTTC. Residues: CSARTSGRASDEMRAFF.

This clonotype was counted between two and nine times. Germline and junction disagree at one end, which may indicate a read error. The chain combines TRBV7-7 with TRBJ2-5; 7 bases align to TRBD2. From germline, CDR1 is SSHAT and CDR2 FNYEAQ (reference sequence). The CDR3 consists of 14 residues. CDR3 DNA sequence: TGTGCTAGCAGCCCGACTAGCCGGCGGGAGACCCAGTACTTC. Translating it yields CASSPTSRRETQYF.